Below are 8 T cell receptor beta chains sequenced from a single sample in a study of cytomegalovirus exposure and HLA in healthy donors. The PCR had 60 Vbeta and 13 Jbeta primers. Assay used: immunoSEQ multiplex PCR; TCRdb lists only in-frame clones, some missing. The sample carries about 190,000 clones, around 86% recorded once. Specimen: PBMCs. These receptors originate from a young man in good health and CMV-seronegative.

The rearrangement links TRBV5-1 to TRBJ1-4; TRBD1 might be the D (5 bases). V was pared by 0 bases and J by 0 bases, with 6 bases between. The CDR3 is 15 residues long. CDR1 and CDR2 from the germline V gene are SGHRS and YFSETQ. CDR3 bases: TGCGCCAGCAGCTTGGGGACAACAACTAATGAAAAACTGTTTTTT. Amino acids: CASSLGTTTNEKLFF.

V gene TRBV5-1 combines with J gene TRBJ1-2; D might be TRBD1 (5 bases). CDR3 length: 14 residues. Trimming left V 4 bases short and J 1 base short, with 11 bases between. The germline V gene has CDR1 SGHRS and CDR2 YFSETQ. Written as DNA, the CDR3 is TGCGCCAGCAGCCCGACGGGGGATAACTATGGCTACACCTTC. Translating gives CASSPTGDNYGYTF.

J is TRBJ1-4 and V is TRBV5-1, with unresolved D. This CDR3 contains 13 residues. The V and J ends lost 7 bases and 7 bases respectively, with 14 bases between them. Germline assignment: CDR1 SGHRS and CDR2 YFSETQ. The CDR3 sequence is CASAAGGSEKLFF. The CDR3 nucleotides are TGCGCCAGCGCCGCGGGAGGGAGTGAAAAACTGTTTTTT. The full variable domain, its missing parts supplied by reference TRBV5-1 and TRBJ1-4, is KAGVTQTPRYLIKTRGQQVTLSCSPISGHRSVSWYQQTPGQGLQFLFEYFSETQRNKGNFPGRFSGRQFSNSRSEMNVSTLELGDSALYLCASAAGGSEKLFFGSGTQLSVL.

The genes are TRBV5-4 and TRBJ1-1; D remains unclear. This CDR3 is built from 11 residues. Trimming shortened V by 5 bases and J by 6 bases, and 8 bases separated the two germline ends. The germline CDR1 and CDR2 sequences are SGHNT and YYREEE (reference sequence). CDR3 in amino acids: CASRSVSEAFF. The CDR3 DNA reads TGTGCCAGCAGATCGGTCTCTGAAGCTTTCTTT.

This chain uses TRBV2 with TRBJ1-2; 12 nucleotides align to TRBD1. CDR3 length: 13 residues. The germline gives CDR1 SNHLY, CDR2 FYNNEI. With 8 bases clipped from V and 14 bases from J, the junction kept 12 bases outside the gene matches. The CDR3 DNA reads TGTGCCAGCGGCAGGGGACAGGGGGCCACGGAGACCTTC. This encodes CASGRGQGATETF.

The chain is built from TRBV5-1 and TRBJ2-1, with TRBD2 identical over 10 bases. V dropped 0 bases and J dropped 4; count of bases not matched to a gene: 7. Germline CDR1 and CDR2: SGHRS and YFSETQ. CDR3 length: 17 amino acids. CDR3 DNA: TGCGCCAGCAGCTTGGAGGCTAGCGGGAGAAGTTACAATGAGCAGTTCTTC. Translating gives CASSLEASGRSYNEQFF.

The chain uses TRBV11-3 and TRBJ1-1, with D hard to call. This CDR3 has 11 residues. The V gene lost 2 bases and the J gene lost 7 bases, with 5 bases spanning the gap. Germline V gives CDR1 SGHNT, CDR2 YENEEA. The CDR3 DNA follows: TGTGCCAGCAGCTTACGGGTTGAAGCTTTCTTT. Translated, it gives CASSLRVEAFF.

V usage is TRBV7-8 and J usage is TRBJ1-1; the match to TRBD1 covers 11 bases. Germline V gene data show CDR1 as SGHVS and CDR2 as FQNEAQ. The V and J ends lost 5 bases and 6 bases, in that order; junction bases with no gene match: 8. This CDR3 region has 15 residues. The CDR3: CASSIPPGQGAEAFF. CDR3 sequence (DNA): TGTGCCAGCAGCATCCCCCCGGGACAGGGGGCTGAAGCTTTCTTT.